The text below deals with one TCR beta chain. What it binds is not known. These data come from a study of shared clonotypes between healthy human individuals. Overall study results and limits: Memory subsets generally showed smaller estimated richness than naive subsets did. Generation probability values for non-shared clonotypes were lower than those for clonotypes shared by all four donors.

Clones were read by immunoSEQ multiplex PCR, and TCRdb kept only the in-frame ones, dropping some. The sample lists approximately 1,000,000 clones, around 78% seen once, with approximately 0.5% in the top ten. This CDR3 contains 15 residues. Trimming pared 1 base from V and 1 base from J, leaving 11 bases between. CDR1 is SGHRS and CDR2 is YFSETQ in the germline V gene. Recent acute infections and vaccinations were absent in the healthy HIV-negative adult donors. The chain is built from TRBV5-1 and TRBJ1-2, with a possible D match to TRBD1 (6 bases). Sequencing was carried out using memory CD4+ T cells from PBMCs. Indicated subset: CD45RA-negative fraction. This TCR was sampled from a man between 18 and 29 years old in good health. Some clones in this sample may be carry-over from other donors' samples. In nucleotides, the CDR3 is TGCGCCAGCAGCTTGACCAGGACAGATAACTATGGCTACACCTTC. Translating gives CASSLTRTDNYGYTF.